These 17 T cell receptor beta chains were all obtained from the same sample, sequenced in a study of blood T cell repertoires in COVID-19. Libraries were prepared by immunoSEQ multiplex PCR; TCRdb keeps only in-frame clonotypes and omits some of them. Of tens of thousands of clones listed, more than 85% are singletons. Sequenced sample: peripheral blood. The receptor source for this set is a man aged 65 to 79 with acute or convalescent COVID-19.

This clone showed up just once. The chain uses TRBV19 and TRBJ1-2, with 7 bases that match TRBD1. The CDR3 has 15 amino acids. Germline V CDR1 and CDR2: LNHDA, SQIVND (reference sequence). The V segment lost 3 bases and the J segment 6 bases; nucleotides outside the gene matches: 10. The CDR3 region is CASSITRTGVDGYTF. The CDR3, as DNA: TGTGCCAGTAGTATCACGCGGACAGGAGTGGATGGCTACACCTTC. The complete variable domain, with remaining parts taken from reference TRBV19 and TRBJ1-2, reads DGGITQSPKYLFRKEGQNVTLSCEQNLNHDAMYWYRQDPGQGLRLIYYSQIVNDFQKGDIAEGYSVSREKKESFPLTVTSAQKNPTAFYLCASSITRTGVDGYTFGSGTRLTVV.

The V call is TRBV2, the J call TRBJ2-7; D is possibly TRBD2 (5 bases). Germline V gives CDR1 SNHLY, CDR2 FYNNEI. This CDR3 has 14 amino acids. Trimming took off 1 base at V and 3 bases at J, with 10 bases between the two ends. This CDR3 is CASSEDGMGYEQYF. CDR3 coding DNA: TGTGCCAGCAGTGAAGACGGGATGGGCTACGAGCAGTACTTC.

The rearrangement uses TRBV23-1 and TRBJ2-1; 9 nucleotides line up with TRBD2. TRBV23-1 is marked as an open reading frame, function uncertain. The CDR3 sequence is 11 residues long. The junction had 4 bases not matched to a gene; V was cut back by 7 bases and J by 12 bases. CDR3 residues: CASNGGGVQFF. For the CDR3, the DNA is TGCGCCAGCAACGGCGGGGGGGTGCAGTTCTTC.

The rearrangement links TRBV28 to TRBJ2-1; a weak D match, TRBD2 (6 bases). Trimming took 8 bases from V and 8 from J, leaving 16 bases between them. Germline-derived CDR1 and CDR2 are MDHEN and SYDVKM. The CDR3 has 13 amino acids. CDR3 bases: TGTGCCAGCGGGACTCACAATAAGGATGAGCAGTTCTTC. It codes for CASGTHNKDEQFF.

DNA of the CDR3: TGTGCCAGCAGCACGCGGGTGGGACAGGGCTATGGCTACACCTTC. Translated, it gives CASSTRVGQGYGYTF. This chain joins TRBV9 and TRBJ1-2; TRBD1 matches 9 bases. This CDR3 comprises 15 residues. J lost 4 bases, V lost 4 bases, and 8 bases had no gene match. Germline CDR1 is SGDLS and CDR2 is YYNGEE.

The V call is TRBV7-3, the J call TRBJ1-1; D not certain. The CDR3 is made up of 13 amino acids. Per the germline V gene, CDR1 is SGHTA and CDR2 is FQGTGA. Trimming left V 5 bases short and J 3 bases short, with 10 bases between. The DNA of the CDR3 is TGTGCCAGCAGCCCCACTCCGGACACTGAAGCTTTCTTT. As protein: CASSPTPDTEAFF.

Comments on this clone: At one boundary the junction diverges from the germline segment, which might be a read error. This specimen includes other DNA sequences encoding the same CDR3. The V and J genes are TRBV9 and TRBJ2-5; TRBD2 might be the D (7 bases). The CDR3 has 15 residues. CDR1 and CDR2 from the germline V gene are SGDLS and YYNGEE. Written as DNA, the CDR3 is TGCGCCACCCGCGGAGGGGGGGGGCCCCAAGAGACCCAGTACTTC. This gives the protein CATRGGGGPQETQYF.

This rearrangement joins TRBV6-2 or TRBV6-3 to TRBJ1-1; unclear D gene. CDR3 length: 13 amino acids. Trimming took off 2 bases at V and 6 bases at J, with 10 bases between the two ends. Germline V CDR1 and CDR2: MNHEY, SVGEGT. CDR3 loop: CASSYRSGPEAFF. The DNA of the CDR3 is TGTGCCAGCAGTTACAGATCAGGTCCTGAAGCTTTCTTT.

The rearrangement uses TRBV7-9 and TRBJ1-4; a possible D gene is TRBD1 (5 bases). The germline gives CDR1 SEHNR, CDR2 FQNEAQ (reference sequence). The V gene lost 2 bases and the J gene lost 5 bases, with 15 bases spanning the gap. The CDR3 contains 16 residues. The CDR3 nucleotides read TGTGCCAGCAGCTTAAGGTCAGACAGCCTGAATGAAAAACTGTTTTTT. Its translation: CASSLRSDSLNEKLFF.

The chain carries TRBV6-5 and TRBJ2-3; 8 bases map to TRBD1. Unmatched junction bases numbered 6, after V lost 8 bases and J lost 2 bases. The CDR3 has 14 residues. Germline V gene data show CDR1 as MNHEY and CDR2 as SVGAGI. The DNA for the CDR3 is TGTGCCAGCGTTACAGGGGGAGACACAGATACGCAGTATTTT. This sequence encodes CASVTGGDTDTQYF.

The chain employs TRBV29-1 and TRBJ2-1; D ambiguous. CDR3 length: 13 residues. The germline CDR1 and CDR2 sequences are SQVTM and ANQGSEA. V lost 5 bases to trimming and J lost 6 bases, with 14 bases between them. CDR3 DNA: TGCAGCGTTAGAACCTCCCTCGGCAATGAGCAGTTCTTC. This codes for CSVRTSLGNEQFF.

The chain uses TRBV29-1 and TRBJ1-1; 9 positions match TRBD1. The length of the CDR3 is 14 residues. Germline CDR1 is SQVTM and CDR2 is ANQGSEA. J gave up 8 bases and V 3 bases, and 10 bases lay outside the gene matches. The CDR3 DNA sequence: TGCAGCGTTGATGAGGCCGGACAGGGGATGGAAGCTTTCTTT. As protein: CSVDEAGQGMEAFF.

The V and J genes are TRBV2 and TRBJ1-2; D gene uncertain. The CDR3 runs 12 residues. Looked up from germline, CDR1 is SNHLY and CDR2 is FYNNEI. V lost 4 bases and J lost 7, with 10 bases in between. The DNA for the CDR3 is TGTGCCAGCAGTGGAGGTGTATCTGGCTACACCTTC. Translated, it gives CASSGGVSGYTF.

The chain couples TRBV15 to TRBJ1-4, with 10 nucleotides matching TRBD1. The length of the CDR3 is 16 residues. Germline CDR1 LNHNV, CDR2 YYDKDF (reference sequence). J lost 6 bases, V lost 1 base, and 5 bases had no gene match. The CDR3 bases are TGTGCCACCAGCAGAGCCGGGACAGGGGATGATGAAAAACTGTTTTTT. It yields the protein CATSRAGTGDDEKLFF.

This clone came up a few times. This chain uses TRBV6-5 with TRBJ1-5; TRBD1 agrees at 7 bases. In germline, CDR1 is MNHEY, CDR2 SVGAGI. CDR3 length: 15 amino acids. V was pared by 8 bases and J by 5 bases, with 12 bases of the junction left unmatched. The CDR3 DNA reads TGTGCCAGCGGGTTGGGGACAGAATTTCATCAGCCCCAGCATTTT. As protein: CASGLGTEFHQPQHF.

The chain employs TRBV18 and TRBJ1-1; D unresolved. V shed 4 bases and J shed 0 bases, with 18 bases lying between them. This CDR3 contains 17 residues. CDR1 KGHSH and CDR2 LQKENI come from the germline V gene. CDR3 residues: CASSRVPRTALNTEAFF. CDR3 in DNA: TGTGCCAGCTCACGAGTCCCTCGAACAGCCCTGAACACTGAAGCTTTCTTT.

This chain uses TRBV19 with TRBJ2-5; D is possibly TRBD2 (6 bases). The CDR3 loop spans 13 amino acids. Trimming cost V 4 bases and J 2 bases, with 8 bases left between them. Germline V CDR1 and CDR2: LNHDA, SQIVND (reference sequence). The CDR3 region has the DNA TGTGCCAGTAGTACAGGGAGGCAAGAGACCCAGTACTTC. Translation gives CASSTGRQETQYF.